This TCR beta chain was identified in a study of blood T cell repertoires in COVID-19. In the study overall: COVID-19 samples from acute and convalescent phases originated in the United States, Italy and Spain. T cells, B-cell-depleted T cells, or PBMCs provided the cDNA or gDNA that served as material.

Recruited during active infection, patients (from Seattle) were subsequently followed longitudinally. Germline CDR1 is SNHLY and CDR2 is FYNNEI. This CDR3 region has 13 residues. V gave up 7 bases and J gave up 4 bases, with 13 bases separating them. In the original analysis: Quantification of nucleated cells was approximated via reference gene primer amplification. The data were produced by immunoSEQ multiplex PCR, yet TCRdb's version contains in-frame clones alone and is incomplete. For V, J and clone size, that table is used; D and trimming come from the DNA. The repertoire holds 450,000 or so clones, with about 90% as singletons.

Sample: peripheral blood. The source of this sequence is a man younger than 35 with COVID-19, enrolled during active disease. The V and J genes are TRBV2 and TRBJ2-5; maybe TRBD1 (7 bases). CDR3 amino acids: CASTGGRGETQYF. The CDR3 DNA reads TGTGCCAGCACAGGGGGGCGTGGAGAGACCCAGTACTTC. Supplemented by reference TRBV2 and TRBJ2-5, the full variable domain reads EPEVTQTPSHQVTQMGQEVILRCVPISNHLYFYWYRQILGQKVEFLVSFYNNEISEKSEIFDDQFSVERPDGSNFTLKIRSTKLEDSAMYFCASTGGRGETQYFGPGTRLLVL.